Following are 16 T cell receptor beta chains from one sample sequenced in a study of glioma-infiltrating T cells after dendritic cell vaccination. Clones were sequenced by immunoSEQ multiplex PCR, and TCRdb holds only the in-frame ones, with some missing. Of 55,000 to 75,000 clones in the sample, about 80% were seen once. Time point indicated: after dendritic cell vaccination, including at tumor progression/relapse. Sequences were derived from blood, sampled after dendritic cell vaccination. The receptor set was obtained from a human donor with glioblastoma.

CDR3 coding DNA: TGTGCAAGTCGCTTCAGTAGGAGGCAGGCGAAATACGAGCAGTACTTC. Residues: CASRFSRRQAKYEQYF. The chain has TRBV12-2 and TRBJ2-7; TRBD2 is the table's D call and was not checked against the DNA. TRBV12-2 is shown as a pseudogene. CDR3 size: 16 residues.

The gene calls are TRBV5-1 and TRBJ1-3; 8 positions match TRBD1. CDR1 is SGHRS and CDR2 is YFSETQ in the germline V gene. V dropped 4 bases and J dropped 0; count of bases not matched to a gene: 9. This CDR3 contains 17 residues. The CDR3 sequence is CASSPEHGTGSGNTIYF. The CDR3 DNA reads as TGCGCCAGCAGCCCAGAACATGGGACAGGCTCTGGAAACACCATATATTTT.

The chain couples TRBV7-3 to TRBJ1-2; TRBD1 matches 7 bases. Germline trimming cut 5 bases from V and 5 bases from J; bases unmatched to any gene: 5. CDR1 and CDR2 (germline): SGHTA, FQGTGA. There are 13 residues in the CDR3. CDR3 in DNA: TGTGCCAGCAGCCCGGGGACAGCATATGGCTACACCTTC. It codes for CASSPGTAYGYTF.

This chain connects TRBV11-2 to TRBJ1-1, with no clear D. This CDR3 comprises 11 residues. CDR1 and CDR2 from the germline V gene are SGHAT and FQNNGV. Trimming removed 5 bases at V and 7 bases at J, with 8 bases between. CDR3 sequence (DNA): TGTGCCAGCAGCCTTCAGATTGAAGCTTTCTTT. As protein: CASSLQIEAFF.

In regard to this clone: Other DNA variants within this sample encode the same CDR3. The rearrangement joins TRBV30 to TRBJ1-2; no reliable D call. CDR1 is GTSNPN, CDR2 SVGIG, per germline (reference sequence). The CDR3 runs 15 residues. V lost 1 base to trimming and J lost 4 bases, with 16 bases between them. The CDR3 region is CAWSATVGGSYGYTF. As DNA, the CDR3 is TGTGCCTGGAGTGCAACGGTGGGAGGAAGCTATGGCTACACCTTC.

This clone was detected a few times. The chain uses TRBV29-1 and TRBJ1-2; TRBD1 aligns across 12 bases. V trimming: 1 base; J trimming: 2 bases; junction bases outside the gene matches: 11. Germline V gene sequence: CDR1 SQVTM, CDR2 ANQGSEA. This CDR3 has 18 amino acids. Here the CDR3 DNA reads TGCAGCGTTGAAGTCTCCGGGACAGGGGGCTGGGGGAACTATGGCTACACCTTC. It yields the protein CSVEVSGTGGWGNYGYTF. Combining the CDR3 with reference TRBV29-1 and TRBJ1-2 gives the whole variable domain SAVISQKPSRDICQRGTSLTIQCQVDSQVTMMFWYRQQPGQSLTLIATANQGSEATYESGFVIDKFPISRPNLTFSTLTVSNMSPEDSSIYLCSVEVSGTGGWGNYGYTFGSGTRLTVV.

The gene calls are TRBV11-2 and TRBJ2-1; 10 nucleotides agree with TRBD2. Per germline, CDR1 SGHAT and CDR2 FQNNGV. V gave up 1 base and J gave up 5 bases; unmatched junction bases: 8. The CDR3 extends over 17 amino acids. CDR3 nucleotide sequence: TGTGCCAGCAGCTTAGTGGCCGTAGCGGGGGGAAACAATGAGCAGTTCTTC. Translated, it gives CASSLVAVAGGNNEQFF.

The CDR3 loop is CASSIFAGGLYEQYF. The CDR3 bases are TGTGCCAGTAGTATCTTTGCGGGGGGCCTCTACGAGCAGTACTTC. The chain is built from TRBV19 and TRBJ2-7; TRBD2 aligns across 8 bases. Germline trimming cut 3 bases from V and 3 bases from J; bases unmatched to any gene: 7. CDR1 and CDR2 from the germline V gene are LNHDA and SQIVND (reference sequence). There are 15 residues in the CDR3.

The V call is TRBV5-1, the J call TRBJ2-7; 10 positions agree with TRBD1. The CDR3 runs 15 residues. Germline V gene sequence: CDR1 SGHRS, CDR2 YFSETQ. Trimming removed 0 bases from V and 0 bases from J; junction bases left unmatched: 0. The CDR3 sequence is CASSLGQGASYEQYF. The CDR3 DNA is TGCGCCAGCAGCTTGGGACAGGGGGCCTCCTACGAGCAGTACTTC.

CDR3 sequence: CASSSGESTEAFF. CDR3 DNA: TGTGCCAGCAGCTCAGGGGAGAGCACTGAAGCTTTCTTT. The chain couples TRBV5-6 to TRBJ1-1, with D possibly matching TRBD1 (6 bases). The CDR3 sequence is 13 residues long. V gave up 3 bases and J gave up 4 bases, with 10 bases separating them. Germline CDR1 and CDR2: SGHDT and YYEEEE.

The rearrangement joins TRBV5-1 to TRBJ2-7; TRBD1 matches 8 bases. The germline gives CDR1 SGHRS, CDR2 YFSETQ. The J segment lost 0 bases and the V segment lost 0 bases, leaving 8 bases of the junction unmatched. This CDR3 region has 17 residues. CDR3 DNA: TGCGCCAGCAGCTTGGCCTCGGACAGGGCGAGCTCCTACGAGCAGTACTTC. Encoded protein: CASSLASDRASSYEQYF.

The chain uses TRBV11-2 and TRBJ1-2, with D tentatively TRBD1 (6 bases). From germline, CDR1 is SGHAT and CDR2 FQNNGV. Trimming removed 5 bases from V and 6 bases from J, with 13 bases in between. This CDR3 comprises 13 residues. The CDR3 DNA sequence: TGTGCCAGCAGCGAGGGGGGGCGGAATGGCTACACCTTC. As protein: CASSEGGRNGYTF.

Concerning this clone: The junction departs from the called germline gene at one end, perhaps through a read error. The chain combines TRBV7-7 with TRBJ2-1; D is ambiguous. Germline CDR1 reads SSHAT; CDR2 reads FNYEAQ (reference sequence). The CDR3 covers 13 residues. DNA of the CDR3: TGTGCTAGCAGCTTAGAGAGCTACAATGAGCAGTTCTTC. Amino acid sequence: CASSLESYNEQFF.

This rearrangement joins TRBV5-1 to TRBJ1-1; TRBD1 is a possible D gene (6 bases). Germline assignment: CDR1 SGHRS and CDR2 YFSETQ. The V end lost 3 bases, the J end lost 3 bases, and 12 bases lay between the germline ends. The CDR3 is 14 amino acids. CDR3 DNA: TGCGCCAGCAGCTACCAGGGGCGCGACACTGAAGCTTTCTTT. This sequence encodes CASSYQGRDTEAFF.

The chain has TRBV10-3 and TRBJ2-3, with a tentative D call TRBD1 (6 bases). The CDR3 is 15 residues long. Germline lookup yields CDR1 ENHRY and CDR2 SYGVKD. V gave up 4 bases and J gave up 5 bases, with 16 bases separating them. CDR3 loop: CAISGNRVGGDTQYF. CDR3 nucleotides: TGTGCCATCAGTGGAAACAGGGTAGGAGGAGATACGCAGTATTTT.

The genes are TRBV19 and TRBJ1-1; D is perhaps TRBD1 (5 bases). V lost 1 base to trimming and J lost 3 bases, with 9 bases between them. Germline V CDR1 and CDR2: LNHDA, SQIVND (reference sequence). The CDR3 is made up of 14 amino acids. The CDR3 sequence: CASSIGGRDTEAFF. CDR3 sequence (DNA): TGTGCCAGTAGTATAGGGGGCCGGGACACTGAAGCTTTCTTT.